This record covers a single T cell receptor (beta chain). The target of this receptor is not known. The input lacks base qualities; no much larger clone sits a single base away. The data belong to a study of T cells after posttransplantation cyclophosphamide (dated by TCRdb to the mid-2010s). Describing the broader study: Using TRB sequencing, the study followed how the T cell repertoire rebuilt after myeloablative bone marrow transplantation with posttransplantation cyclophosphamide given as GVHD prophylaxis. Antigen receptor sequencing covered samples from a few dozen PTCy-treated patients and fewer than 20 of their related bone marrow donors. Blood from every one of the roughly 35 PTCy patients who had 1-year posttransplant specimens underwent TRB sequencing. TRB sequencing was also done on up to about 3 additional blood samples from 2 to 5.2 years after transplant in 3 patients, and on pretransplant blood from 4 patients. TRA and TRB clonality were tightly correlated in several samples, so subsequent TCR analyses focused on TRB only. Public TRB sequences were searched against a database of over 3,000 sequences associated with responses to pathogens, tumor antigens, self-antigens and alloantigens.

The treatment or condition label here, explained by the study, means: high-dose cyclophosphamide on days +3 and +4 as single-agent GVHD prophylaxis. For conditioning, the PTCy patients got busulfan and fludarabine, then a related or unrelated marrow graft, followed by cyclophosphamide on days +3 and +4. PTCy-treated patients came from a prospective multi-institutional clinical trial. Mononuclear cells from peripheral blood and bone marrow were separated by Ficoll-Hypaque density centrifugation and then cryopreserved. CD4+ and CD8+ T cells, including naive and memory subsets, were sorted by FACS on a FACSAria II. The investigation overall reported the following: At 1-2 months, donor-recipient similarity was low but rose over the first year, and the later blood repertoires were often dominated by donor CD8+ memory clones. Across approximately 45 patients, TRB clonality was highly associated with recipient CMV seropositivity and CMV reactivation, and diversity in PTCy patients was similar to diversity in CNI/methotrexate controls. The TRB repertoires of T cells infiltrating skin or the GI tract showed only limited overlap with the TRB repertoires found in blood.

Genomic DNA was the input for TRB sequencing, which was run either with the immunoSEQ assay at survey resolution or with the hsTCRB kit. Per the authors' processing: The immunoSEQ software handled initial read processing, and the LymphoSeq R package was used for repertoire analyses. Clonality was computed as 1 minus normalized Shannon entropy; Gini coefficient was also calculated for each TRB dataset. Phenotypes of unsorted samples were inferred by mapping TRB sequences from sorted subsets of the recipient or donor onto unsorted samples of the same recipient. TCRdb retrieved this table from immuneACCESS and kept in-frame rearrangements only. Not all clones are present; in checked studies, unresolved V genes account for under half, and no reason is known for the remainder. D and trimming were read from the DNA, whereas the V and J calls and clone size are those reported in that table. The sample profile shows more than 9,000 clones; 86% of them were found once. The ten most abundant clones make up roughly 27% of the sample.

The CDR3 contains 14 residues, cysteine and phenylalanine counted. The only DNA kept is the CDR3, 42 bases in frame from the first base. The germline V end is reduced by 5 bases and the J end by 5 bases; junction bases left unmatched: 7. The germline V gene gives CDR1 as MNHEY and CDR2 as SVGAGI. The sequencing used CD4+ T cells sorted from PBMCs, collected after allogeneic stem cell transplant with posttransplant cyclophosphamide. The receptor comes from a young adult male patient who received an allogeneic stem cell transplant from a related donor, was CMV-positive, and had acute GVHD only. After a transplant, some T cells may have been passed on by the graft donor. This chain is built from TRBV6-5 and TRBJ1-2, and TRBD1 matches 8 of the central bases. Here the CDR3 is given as CASSPLGQGYGYTF. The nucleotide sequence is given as TGTGCCAGCAGTCCCCTTGGACAGGGTTATGGCTACACCTTC.